The rows below give T cell receptor beta chains drawn from one sample of a study of T cell repertoires in cytomegalovirus infection. These receptors have no identified antigens. TCRdb called the reads again in MiXCR, with one record for every CDR3 protein. The data show 49,000 or so distinct CDR3 sequences, with around 21% seen just once and about 53% held by the top ten. The sample here was CD8+ T cells from cultured PBMCs, taken from culture after CMV antigen stimulation. These receptors all come from a human donor in good health (CMV status not recorded). Some clones in this sample may be carry-over from other donors' samples. CDR3s include the opening cysteine and the closing phenylalanine or tryptophan. A D gene is named only where the DNA matches it firmly. The size field is filled for only some rows; it gives once, few, many or a size class.

clone_size: NA; v_call: TRBV7-2; d_call: TRBD1; j_call: TRBJ2-5; cdr3_nt: TGTGCCAGCAGCTTGGAGCGGACAGGGGGACAGGAGACCCAGTACTTC; cdr3_aa: CASSLERTGGQETQYF
clone_size: NA; v_call: TRBV9; d_call: NA; j_call: TRBJ1-1; cdr3_nt: TGTGCCAGCAGCGTGGGACGGTCAAACACTGAAGCTTTCTTT; cdr3_aa: CASSVGRSNTEAFF
clone_size: few; v_call: TRBV29-1; d_call: NA; j_call: TRBJ2-3; cdr3_nt: TGCAGCGTTGATGGGCGGGACGGGTCGTTAGATACGCAGTATTTT; cdr3_aa: CSVDGRDGSLDTQYF
clone_size: NA; v_call: TRBV6-2/TRBV6-3; d_call: TRBD1; j_call: TRBJ2-7; cdr3_nt: TGTGCCAGCAGTTGGACAGGGGGGTTCTACGAGCAGTACTTC; cdr3_aa: CASSWTGGFYEQYF
clone_size: many; v_call: TRBV12-3/TRBV12-4; d_call: NA; j_call: TRBJ2-7; cdr3_nt: TGTGCCAGCAGTGGGATTGGGCTAACCTCCTACGAGCAGTACTTC; cdr3_aa: CASSGIGLTSYEQYF
clone_size: NA; v_call: TRBV19; d_call: TRBD1; j_call: TRBJ1-3; cdr3_nt: TGTGCCAGTAGTGAACGACAGGGGTGGTTGGACACCATATATTTT; cdr3_aa: CASSERQGWLDTIYF
clone_size: many; v_call: TRBV7-9; d_call: NA; j_call: TRBJ2-2; cdr3_nt: TGTGCCAGCAGGGCCGCTCGCGGGGCCCCCACCGGGGAGCTGTTTTTT; cdr3_aa: CASRAARGAPTGELFF
clone_size: few; v_call: TRBV28; d_call: TRBD2; j_call: TRBJ2-3; cdr3_nt: TGTGCCAGCAGTTTGGTCGCGGGGGCAGATACGCAGTATTTT; cdr3_aa: CASSLVAGADTQYF
clone_size: NA; v_call: TRBV28; d_call: TRBD2; j_call: TRBJ2-1; cdr3_nt: TGTGCCAGCAGTTTATTACTAGCGGGGGGATTTCAGGACAATGAGCAGTTCTTC; cdr3_aa: CASSLLLAGGFQDNEQFF
clone_size: NA; v_call: TRBV5-1; d_call: TRBD2; j_call: TRBJ2-1; cdr3_nt: TGCGCCAGCAGCTTGCGTACTAGCGGGAGTTGGAATGAGCAGTTCTTC; cdr3_aa: CASSLRTSGSWNEQFF
clone_size: NA; v_call: TRBV12-3/TRBV12-4; d_call: NA; j_call: TRBJ2-5; cdr3_nt: TGTGCCAGCAGTTTTGGGTCCAATCAAGGGGAGACCCAGTACTTC; cdr3_aa: CASSFGSNQGETQYF
clone_size: many; v_call: TRBV6-1; d_call: TRBD2; j_call: TRBJ2-7; cdr3_nt: TGTGCCACCACCGGAGCGGGACTCTACGAGCAGTACTTC; cdr3_aa: CATTGAGLYEQYF
clone_size: NA; v_call: TRBV20-1; d_call: TRBD2; j_call: TRBJ2-5; cdr3_nt: TGCAGTGCTTGGGATCCGGGACTAGCGGGAGAGACCCAGTACTTC; cdr3_aa: CSAWDPGLAGETQYF
clone_size: many; v_call: TRBV12-3/TRBV12-4; d_call: NA; j_call: TRBJ2-7; cdr3_nt: TGTGCCAGCAGTTTGGGGGGCCCGGGTTTTTTTTCCTACGAGCAGTACTTC; cdr3_aa: CASSLGGPGFFSYEQYF
clone_size: few; v_call: TRBV7-9; d_call: NA; j_call: TRBJ2-1; cdr3_nt: TGTGCCAGCAGCTTAGCGACACGGCTGGCAGACAATGAGCAGTTCTTC; cdr3_aa: CASSLATRLADNEQFF
clone_size: NA; v_call: TRBV7-2; d_call: NA; j_call: TRBJ2-1; cdr3_nt: TGTGCCAGCAGCTTAAATCACCATCTACCTAACAATGAGCAGTTCTTC; cdr3_aa: CASSLNHHLPNNEQFF
clone_size: many; v_call: TRBV6-2/TRBV6-3; d_call: TRBD1; j_call: TRBJ2-1; cdr3_nt: TGTGCCAGCAACAGGGGAGCATCCTCCTACAATGAGCAGTTCTTC; cdr3_aa: CASNRGASSYNEQFF
clone_size: NA; v_call: TRBV6-1; d_call: NA; j_call: TRBJ1-5; cdr3_nt: TGTGCCAGCAGTGAAGGGGGTAACGATCAGCCCCAGCATTTT; cdr3_aa: CASSEGGNDQPQHF
clone_size: few; v_call: TRBV19; d_call: NA; j_call: TRBJ1-6; cdr3_nt: TGTGCCAGTAGTATACCAGGGACCTATAATTCACCCCTCCACTTT; cdr3_aa: CASSIPGTYNSPLHF
clone_size: NA; v_call: TRBV4-3; d_call: NA; j_call: TRBJ2-3; cdr3_nt: TGCGCCAGCAGCCAAGTTGTGCTGGGGTTGACAGATACGCAGTATTTT; cdr3_aa: CASSQVVLGLTDTQYF
clone_size: few; v_call: TRBV27; d_call: NA; j_call: TRBJ1-1; cdr3_nt: TGTGCCAGCAGATCCCTCCGCGGCCTGAACACTGAAGCTTTCTTT; cdr3_aa: CASRSLRGLNTEAFF
clone_size: few; v_call: TRBV12-3/TRBV12-4; d_call: NA; j_call: TRBJ2-1; cdr3_nt: TGTGCCAGCAGTTTGTGGCTAGCCCCCCACAATGAGCAGTTCTTC; cdr3_aa: CASSLWLAPHNEQFF
clone_size: many; v_call: TRBV7-2; d_call: TRBD2; j_call: TRBJ2-5; cdr3_nt: TGTGCCAGCAGCTTTCGAGCCCCCAGCGGGGGTTTCGGTCAAGAGACCCAGTACTTC; cdr3_aa: CASSFRAPSGGFGQETQYF
clone_size: many; v_call: TRBV5-5; d_call: NA; j_call: TRBJ1-2; cdr3_nt: TGTGCCAGCAGCCCCTTTGGGGAACAGGGCTATGGCTACACCTTC; cdr3_aa: CASSPFGEQGYGYTF
clone_size: many; v_call: TRBV5-8; d_call: TRBD1; j_call: TRBJ2-1; cdr3_nt: TGTGCCAGCAGCCTCCCGGCGGACAGGGTGACCTACAATGAGCAGTTCTTC; cdr3_aa: CASSLPADRVTYNEQFF
clone_size: NA; v_call: TRBV6-2/TRBV6-3; d_call: NA; j_call: TRBJ2-1; cdr3_nt: TGTGCCAGCAGTTACGGGTGGGCCAGCTCCTACAATGAGCAGTTCTTC; cdr3_aa: CASSYGWASSYNEQFF
clone_size: NA; v_call: TRBV11-2; d_call: NA; j_call: TRBJ2-3; cdr3_nt: TGTGCCAGCAGCTCCGACCGCTCAGACCCAGATACGCAGTATTTT; cdr3_aa: CASSSDRSDPDTQYF
clone_size: NA; v_call: TRBV7-3; d_call: TRBD2; j_call: TRBJ2-3; cdr3_nt: TGTGCCAGCAGCCTGGGGGGGACTAGCGAAACAGATACGCAGTATTTT; cdr3_aa: CASSLGGTSETDTQYF
clone_size: NA; v_call: TRBV5-1; d_call: TRBD2; j_call: TRBJ2-1; cdr3_nt: TGCGCCAGCAGCTTGACTAGCGGGGGATATGACAATGAGCAGTTCTTC; cdr3_aa: CASSLTSGGYDNEQFF
clone_size: few; v_call: TRBV19; d_call: TRBD1; j_call: TRBJ2-7; cdr3_nt: TGTGCCAGTAGTAACCGCAGGGGGTCGGACGAGCAGTACTTC; cdr3_aa: CASSNRRGSDEQYF
clone_size: many; v_call: TRBV2; d_call: TRBD1; j_call: TRBJ2-7; cdr3_nt: TGTGCCAGCAGCCTCACAGGGGGCACCTCCTACGAGCAGTACTTC; cdr3_aa: CASSLTGGTSYEQYF
clone_size: NA; v_call: TRBV2; d_call: NA; j_call: TRBJ2-2; cdr3_nt: TGTGCCAGCCTACGAGGACATACGAACACCGGGGAGCTGTTTTTT; cdr3_aa: CASLRGHTNTGELFF
clone_size: many; v_call: TRBV30; d_call: NA; j_call: TRBJ2-7; cdr3_nt: TGTGCCTGGAGCGGGAGCATCGAGCAGTACTTC; cdr3_aa: CAWSGSIEQYF
clone_size: NA; v_call: TRBV12-3/TRBV12-4; d_call: NA; j_call: TRBJ2-6; cdr3_nt: TGTGCTAGCAGTTCCCAAGTGAGGGCCAACGTCCTGACTTTC; cdr3_aa: CASSSQVRANVLTF
clone_size: few; v_call: TRBV28; d_call: NA; j_call: TRBJ2-1; cdr3_nt: TGTGCCAGCAGCAACCTCCCCCGGGACATCCGCGATGAGCAGTTCTTC; cdr3_aa: CASSNLPRDIRDEQFF
clone_size: many; v_call: TRBV7-7; d_call: TRBD1; j_call: TRBJ2-2; cdr3_nt: TGTGCTAGCAGCTCCACTATGATCAGGGGGCCCGGCACCGGGGAGCTGTTTTTT; cdr3_aa: CASSSTMIRGPGTGELFF
clone_size: few; v_call: TRBV29-1; d_call: TRBD2; j_call: TRBJ2-3; cdr3_nt: TGCAGCGTTGATATACGGGAGGGCCGCCATTTT; cdr3_aa: CSVDIREGRHF
clone_size: many; v_call: TRBV7-2; d_call: NA; j_call: TRBJ2-3; cdr3_nt: TGTGCCAGCAGCCTAGATGGGGGCTTGGGCGCAGATACGCAGTATTTT; cdr3_aa: CASSLDGGLGADTQYF
clone_size: many; v_call: TRBV7-9; d_call: NA; j_call: TRBJ1-3; cdr3_nt: TGTGCCAGCAGCTTGTTACCCGAGGGGTTCAGGGGAAACACCATATATTTT; cdr3_aa: CASSLLPEGFRGNTIYF
clone_size: few; v_call: TRBV29-1; d_call: NA; j_call: TRBJ1-6; cdr3_nt: TGCAGCGTTGAAATACAGCTGAGCTCCTATAATTCACCCCTCCACTTT; cdr3_aa: CSVEIQLSSYNSPLHF
clone_size: NA; v_call: TRBV19; d_call: NA; j_call: TRBJ1-1; cdr3_nt: TGTGCCAGTAGTATACGGGGTGACGCTTTCTTT; cdr3_aa: CASSIRGDAFF
clone_size: many; v_call: TRBV6-1; d_call: NA; j_call: TRBJ2-2; cdr3_nt: TGTGCCAGCAGGGCCCGGGGGAACACCGGGGAGCTGTTTTTT; cdr3_aa: CASRARGNTGELFF
clone_size: many; v_call: TRBV28; d_call: NA; j_call: TRBJ1-6; cdr3_nt: TGTGCCAGCAACAAGGGTTCCTATAATTCACCCCTCCACTTT; cdr3_aa: CASNKGSYNSPLHF
clone_size: NA; v_call: TRBV2; d_call: NA; j_call: TRBJ1-1; cdr3_nt: TGTGCCAGCAGGCTCAGCGGTCTAGACACTGAAGCTTTCTTT; cdr3_aa: CASRLSGLDTEAFF
clone_size: many; v_call: TRBV7-8; d_call: TRBD1; j_call: TRBJ2-2; cdr3_nt: TGTGCCAGCAGCACACGAAGGGGACAGGGAACAGGGGAGCTGTTTTTT; cdr3_aa: CASSTRRGQGTGELFF